What follows are 10 T cell receptor beta chains derived from one specimen sequenced in a study of CD8 T cells in ankylosing spondylitis. MiXCR was run by TCRdb on the 5' RACE reads, yielding one entry per CDR3 protein. There are some 70,000 distinct CDR3 sequences in the sample; approximately 5.3% occur only once, and 2.2% lies in the top ten. The material sequenced was blood, either unsorted or a sorted T cell fraction (not recorded which). These receptors all stem from a male donor with ankylosing spondylitis or in good health (not recorded which).

In its sample, this clonotype was seen many times. The rearrangement joins TRBV5-1 to TRBJ2-1; tentatively, D is TRBD1 (7 bases). Germline V CDR1 and CDR2: SGHRS, YFSETQ. V dropped 4 bases and J dropped 2 bases, with 25 bases sitting between them. The CDR3 loop spans 19 amino acids. The CDR3 DNA reads as TGCGCCAGCAGCCTACGGACAGGAGGGGGTACAGCGACCTACAATGAGCAGTTCTTC. It codes for CASSLRTGGGTATYNEQFF.

CDR3 coding DNA: TGCAGCGGGGGCATGTCGGAGCGGGGGGTTTACAATGAGCAGTTCTTC. Translation: CSGGMSERGVYNEQFF. The rearrangement uses TRBV29-1 and TRBJ2-1; TRBD2 aligns across 9 bases. V shed 7 bases and J 4 bases; nucleotides not matched to a gene: 14. The CDR3 is made up of 16 amino acids. Germline-derived CDR1 and CDR2 are SQVTM and ANQGSEA.

Ten or more counts support this clonotype. V usage is TRBV5-5 and J usage is TRBJ1-2, with D possibly TRBD1 on 5 matching bases. The germline V gene has CDR1 SGHKS and CDR2 YYEKEE (reference sequence). The ends were cut back, 3 bases at V and 5 bases at J, with 8 bases in the middle. The CDR3 covers 12 residues. The CDR3 is CASSSDRYGYTF. DNA for the CDR3: TGTGCCAGCAGCTCTGACAGATATGGCTACACCTTC.

This clonotype was seen at least ten times. The chain links TRBV3-1 to TRBJ1-5, with D perhaps TRBD1 (6 bases). With 0 bases removed from V and 9 bases from J, the gap between germline ends came to 6 bases. Germline-derived CDR1 and CDR2 are LGHDT and YNNKEL (reference sequence). CDR3 size: 12 residues. The CDR3 DNA follows: TGTGCCAGCAGCCAAGAAGGGGGGCCCCAGCATTTT. This codes for CASSQEGGPQHF.

Comment on this clonotype: A junction end diverges from the germline sequence, so it may reflect a read error. This CDR3 is CASSGTENTGELFF. The CDR3 region has the DNA TGTGCCAGCAGTGGGACAGAGAACACTGGGGAGCTGTTTTTT. The chain has TRBV6-2 or TRBV6-3 and TRBJ2-2, with TRBD1 matching 7 bases. This CDR3 has 14 amino acids. Germline V CDR1 and CDR2: MNHEY, SVGEGT.

This clonotype has ten or more counts. The rearrangement uses TRBV18 and TRBJ1-1; 7 positions match TRBD1. Germline values: CDR1 KGHSH, CDR2 LQKENI. The CDR3 extends over 13 amino acids. The V and J ends lost 3 bases and 5 bases, in that order; junction bases with no gene match: 3. The CDR3 region is CASSPAGGTEAFF. As DNA, the CDR3 is TGTGCCAGCTCACCGGCAGGGGGGACTGAAGCTTTCTTT. Drawing the rest from reference TRBV18 and TRBJ1-1, the complete variable domain is NAGVMQNPRHLVRRRGQEARLRCSPMKGHSHVYWYRQLPEEGLKFMVYLQKENIIDESGMPKERFSAEFPKEGPSILRIQQVVRGDSAAYFCASSPAGGTEAFFGQGTRLTVV.

In this sample, this clonotype turned up many times. This chain joins TRBV23-1 and TRBJ2-2; D is unresolved. TRBV23-1 is an ORF, with its function uncertain. CDR3 length equals 14 residues. V dropped 6 bases and J dropped 5 bases, with 13 bases sitting between them. The DNA for the CDR3 is TGCGCCAGCAGGGCCGGCCAGTGGACCGGGGAGCTGTTTTTT. Translating it yields CASRAGQWTGELFF.

This clonotype was found many times. The genes are TRBV5-1 and TRBJ1-4; D is possibly TRBD1 (5 bases). This CDR3 has 15 amino acids. Germline CDR1 reads SGHRS; CDR2 reads YFSETQ. V was shortened by 5 bases and J by 3 bases, with 14 bases between the two germline ends. CDR3 DNA sequence: TGCGCCAGCAGGGATCAGGGTGAAGCTAATGAAAAACTGTTTTTT. It yields the protein CASRDQGEANEKLFF.

This clonotype has at least ten counts. J is TRBJ2-3 and V is TRBV11-1; D possibly corresponds to TRBD1 (5 bases). Germline V gene data show CDR1 as SGHAT and CDR2 as FQDESV (reference sequence). Trimming cost V 3 bases and J 0 bases, with 25 bases left between them. This CDR3 has 20 residues. CDR3 residues: CASSLSYDSQLKMSTDTQYF. The DNA of the CDR3 is TGTGCCAGCAGCTTGTCTTACGACAGTCAACTGAAAATGAGCACAGATACGCAGTATTTT.

With regard to this clonotype: This sequence may be a read error, since a much larger clone differs from it by one base. The chain uses TRBV30 and TRBJ1-5, with 7 bases fitting TRBD1. The CDR3 sequence is 14 residues long. Germline values: CDR1 GTSNPN, CDR2 SVGIG (reference sequence). With 0 bases clipped from V and 3 bases from J, the junction kept 2 bases outside the gene matches. In nucleotides, the CDR3 is TGTGCCTGGAGTGTAACAGGGGACAATCAGCCCCAGCATTTT. This encodes CAWSVTGDNQPQHF.